This is a list of T cell receptor beta chains from one sample in a study of blood T cells in healthy people across ages. TCRdb redid the calling of the 5' RACE reads with MiXCR, one entry per CDR3 protein. This table holds fewer than 2,000,000 distinct CDR3 sequences, 30% to 40% found once. Sequenced material: blood. These receptors were obtained from a human donor in good health. CDR3s include the opening cysteine and the closing phenylalanine or tryptophan. A D gene is named only where the DNA matches it firmly. Some rows have no size entry. The others give once, few or many, or a class for an expanded clone.

d_call cdr3_length clone_size j_call v_call cdr3_nt cdr3_aa
- 12 - TRBJ1-1 TRBV6-2/TRBV6-3 TGTGCCAGCAGTCCCGACTCTGGGGCGGCTTTCTTT CASSPDSGAAFF
- 14 - TRBJ1-6 TRBV14 TGTGCCAGCAGCGTCCATATCCCCGATTCACCCCTCCACTTT CASSVHIPDSPLHF
TRBD1 16 - TRBJ2-5 TRBV4-1 TGCGCCAGCAGCCACCAGGACAGGCCGTACCAAGAGACCCAGTACTTC CASSHQDRPYQETQYF
TRBD1 15 - TRBJ1-4 TRBV7-2 TGTGCCAGCAGTTTTTGGACAGGGACGAATGAAAAACTGTTTTTT CASSFWTGTNEKLFF
- 15 - TRBJ1-2 TRBV20-1 TGCAGTGCTGGAACGCTACTGGTAACAGGGTCCGGCTACACCTTC CSAGTLLVTGSGYTF
TRBD1 17 few TRBJ2-1 TRBV27 TGTGCCAGCGCCAACGCAGGGGGACAGGGAATATACAATGAGCAGTTCTTC CASANAGGQGIYNEQFF
- 10 - TRBJ2-3 TRBV12-3/TRBV12-4 TGTGCCACCGGATGGGATACGCAGTATTTT CATGWDTQYF
TRBD2 13 many TRBJ2-6 TRBV29-1 TGCAGCGTTGAAAAAGGGAGGGACAACGTCCTGACTTTC CSVEKGRDNVLTF
TRBD1 15 many TRBJ1-5 TRBV12-3/TRBV12-4 TGTGCCAGCAGGCCGACAGGGGGTAGCAATCAGCCCCAGCATTTT CASRPTGGSNQPQHF
- 16 - TRBJ2-2 TRBV12-3/TRBV12-4 TGTGCCAGCAGTCCGGCACCGGGACACTTCACCGGGGAGCTGTTTTTT CASSPAPGHFTGELFF
TRBD1 13 many TRBJ1-2 TRBV12-3/TRBV12-4 TGTGCCAGCAGACCCGGGACAGCCTATGGCTACACCTTC CASRPGTAYGYTF
- 14 few TRBJ2-1 TRBV3-1 TGTGCCAGCAGCCAAGCCCAAGAGGGTGGTGAGCAGTTCTTC CASSQAQEGGEQFF
TRBD2 16 few TRBJ2-1 TRBV7-2 TGTGCCAGCAGCTTAGTGCTCAGGAGCGGGGGACATGAGCAGTTCTTC CASSLVLRSGGHEQFF
- 15 few TRBJ2-3 TRBV6-5 TGTGCCAGCAGTTACGCAGGGGTTCGTACAGATACGCAGTATTTT CASSYAGVRTDTQYF
- 15 once TRBJ2-7 TRBV5-1 TGTGCCAGCAGCTTGGATCCCCTAGGATCCTACGAGCAGTACTTC CASSLDPLGSYEQYF
- 14 - TRBJ2-5 TRBV27 TGTGCCAGTATCGGGGTAGTGGTTCAAGAGACCCAGTACTTC CASIGVVVQETQYF
- 13 few TRBJ2-2 TRBV6-5 TGTGCCATACAGGGTATCAACACCGGGGAGCTGTTTTTT CAIQGINTGELFF
TRBD1 17 few TRBJ2-3 TRBV4-3 TGCGCCAGCAGCCGGGCCCGGGGGGACAGGGGGACGGATACGCAGTATTTT CASSRARGDRGTDTQYF
- 14 few TRBJ2-7 TRBV5-6 TGTGCCAGCAGCTTGTATCAGGACGGCTACGAGCAGTACTTC CASSLYQDGYEQYF
TRBD1 14 many TRBJ1-2 TRBV29-1 TGCAGCGTCGGCCAGAGTACAGGGGTCTATGGCTACACCTTC CSVGQSTGVYGYTF
- 14 few TRBJ2-5 TRBV9 TGTGCCAGCAGCGTAGCCGACCGGAGGGACCCTCAGTACTTC CASSVADRRDPQYF
- 17 - TRBJ2-6 TRBV5-1 TGCGCCAGCAGCTTGTGGGGCAGTGAGGAGGGGGCCAACGTCCTGACTTTC CASSLWGSEEGANVLTF
- 12 few TRBJ1-2 TRBV4-1 TGCGCCAGCAGCCAAGTGGGGAGCAACTACACCTTC CASSQVGSNYTF
TRBD1 17 once TRBJ2-7 TRBV6-5 TGTGCCAGCAGTTACACCCTAAACAGGGGCCCCCTCTACGAGCAGTACTTC CASSYTLNRGPLYEQYF